This TCR beta chain was identified during a study of regulatory T cells in long-lasting Graves disease. This clonotype has ten or more counts. Its cognate antigen is unknown. HTBI primers from iRepertoire and Arm-PCR of CDR3 regions yielded the TCR beta libraries. TCRdb fed the multiplex PCR reads into MiXCR, producing one record per CDR3 protein. The sample carries roughly 520,000 distinct CDR3 sequences, around 12% recorded once. Whole-study results and caveats: Patients with persistent Graves' had lower TCR diversity than newly diagnosed patients. Accuracy was perhaps lowered by the small sample size.

Indicated time point: newly diagnosed GD, antithyroid drugs for less than 3 months. Construction of the TCR library relied on RNA isolated from PBMCs. This CDR3 has 17 amino acids. With 2 bases clipped from V and 3 bases from J, the junction kept 8 bases outside the gene matches. Germline CDR1 MNHEY, CDR2 SMNVEV (reference sequence). These data also formed part of another study, on T cells in Graves' hyperthyroidism and ophthalmopathy. Per that study: Most thyroid clonotypes expanded above 0.001 appeared in blood too.

V is TRBV27 and J is TRBJ2-7; 12 bases agree with TRBD2. The specimen comprised peripheral blood mononuclear cells (PBMCs), sampled at new diagnosis, from a patient treated with antithyroid drugs. This clonotype originated in a woman between 25 and 40 years old with Graves disease. The DNA for the CDR3 is TGTGCCAGCAGTTTAACCTCCCTAGCGGGAGGGGGCTACGAGCAGTACTTC. It codes for CASSLTSLAGGGYEQYF.